This T cell receptor beta chain was sequenced in a study of T cells in localized non-small cell lung cancer. The CDR3 is 14 residues long. The V gene end was trimmed by 6 bases and the J gene end by 2 bases; junction bases not matched to a gene: 7. The V gene's germline CDR1 is SGHAT and CDR2 FQNNGV. This clone has only one observation. Its antigen is currently unknown. TCRdb's copy holds only in-frame clones and misses some; the assay was immunoSEQ multiplex PCR. Of about 62,000 clones in the sample, roughly 79% are singletons; the top ten hold roughly 4.5%. Study-wide results and limits: Since sequencing was restricted to only one region of the tumor, intratumor heterogeneity remains a possibility. Uninvolved adjacent lung showed higher T cell clonality than tumor. Patients showing higher blood T cell density tended to see longer overall survival. When the top 100 tumor clones were examined, a median around 58 of them also appeared in the adjacent lung, which was paired and uninvolved.

This TCR came from a man aged 40-75 years with stage II lung adenocarcinoma. Sample: PBMCs, taken before any cancer treatment. V and J are TRBV11-2 and TRBJ2-7, with 7 nucleotides matching TRBD2. In nucleotides, the CDR3 is TGTGCCAGCAGGCCCGGGAGGAACACCTACGAGCAGTACTTC. It is translated as CASRPGRNTYEQYF.